This TCR beta chain stems from a study of CD8 T cells in Susac syndrome. On the study more broadly: Among the Susac syndrome patients who underwent sequencing, five or six had clinically active disease, while about 8 of them were in remission. Blood was drawn from patients with Susac syndrome. At that point, they were therapy-naive, on corticosteroids, or on intravenous immunoglobulin alone.

Reverse transcription of about 0.45 to 1 ug RNA was performed with random hexamers. TCRdb re-called the immunoSEQ multiplex PCR reads through MiXCR, storing one row per CDR3 protein. Here the sample spans 150,000 or so distinct CDR3 sequences, around 95% being singletons. Negative isolation was used for CD8+ and CD4+ T cells and FACS enrichment for TEMRA cells. Trimming took off 5 bases at V and 0 bases at J, with 17 bases between the two ends. This CDR3 is 16 amino acids long. Sequencing input: CD4+ T cells from PBMCs. This chain uses TRBV12-3 or TRBV12-4 with TRBJ2-7; D not certain. This TCR was recovered from a human donor with Susac syndrome. CDR3 nucleotide sequence: TGTGCCAGCAGTAAAAAGGGTCAGCCATTCTCCTACGAGCAGTACTTC. It specifies CASSKKGQPFSYEQYF.